The 17 T cell receptor beta chains below come from one sample, sequenced in a study of T cells in Graves' hyperthyroidism and ophthalmopathy. Regions amplified from RNA transcripts were the TCR beta CDR3 regions. The study used the HTBI primer set for a first-round RT-PCR of the TCR CDR3. TCRdb re-derived calls from the multiplex PCR reads in MiXCR, one entry per CDR3 protein. The sample lists around 300,000 distinct CDR3 sequences, around 15% occurring once. The sequenced sample consisted of blood. The receptors shown here come from a woman aged 40-49 years with Graves' hyperthyroidism.

This clonotype appeared a few times. This rearrangement joins TRBV20-1 to TRBJ1-4; weak D call: TRBD1 (6 bases). CDR1 and CDR2 from the germline V gene are DFQATT and SNEGSKA (reference sequence). This CDR3 has 12 residues. Deletions cut 8 bases from V and 8 bases from J, with 15 bases between. CDR3 loop: CSLSRGQEKLFF. The CDR3 DNA reads as TGCAGTTTAAGCAGGGGCCAGGAAAAACTGTTTTTT.

This clonotype was picked up a small number of times. The chain links TRBV4-1 to TRBJ1-1; 7 bases fit TRBD1. The CDR3 spans 14 residues. Trimming cost V 0 bases and J 6 bases; bases outside gene matches: 4. In germline, CDR1 is MGHRA, CDR2 YSYEKL. The CDR3 DNA is TGCGCCAGCAGCCAAGAGAGGGGGCGGTCTGAAGCTTTCTTT. Translating it yields CASSQERGRSEAFF.

The chain employs TRBV7-9 and TRBJ1-2; D unresolved. CDR1 SEHNR and CDR2 FQNEAQ come from the germline V gene (reference sequence). This CDR3 contains 12 residues. The V gene lost 3 bases and the J gene lost 7 bases, with 9 bases spanning the gap. CDR3 sequence (DNA): TGTGCCAGCAGCTTCGGACGGGGTGGCTACACCTTC. It codes for CASSFGRGGYTF. The variable domain in full, completed from reference TRBV7-9 and TRBJ1-2, reads DTGVSQNPRHKITKRGQNVTFRCDPISEHNRLYWYRQTLGQGPEFLTYFQNEAQLEKSRLLSDRFSAERPKGSFSTLEIQRTEQGDSAMYLCASSFGRGGYTFGSGTRLTVV.

This clonotype has ten or more counts. The chain uses TRBV20-1 and TRBJ2-1; 9 nucleotides line up with TRBD2. The germline V gene has CDR1 DFQATT and CDR2 SNEGSKA (reference sequence). This CDR3 contains 15 residues. With V trimmed by 6 bases and J by 6 bases, 12 bases remained unmatched. The CDR3 DNA follows: TGCAGTGCAAGTCTTCCTAGCGGGGTCGGCAATGAGCAGTTCTTC. Translated, it gives CSASLPSGVGNEQFF.

This clonotype was seen a handful of times. The chain carries TRBV5-4 and TRBJ1-4; possibly TRBD1 for D (5 bases). The length of the CDR3 is 13 residues. V was pared by 4 bases and J by 8 bases, with 12 bases between. The germline V gene encodes CDR1 SGHNT and CDR2 YYREEE (reference sequence). CDR3 coding DNA: TGTGCCAGCAGCCTATTACCAGGGGAAAAACTGTTTTTT. This encodes CASSLLPGEKLFF.

CDR3 in amino acids: CASSLWRDRVDTQYF. The CDR3 coding sequence is TGTGCCAGCAGCTTATGGCGGGACAGGGTAGATACGCAGTATTTT. This chain links TRBV7-9 with TRBJ2-3, with 9 bases identical to TRBD1. The ends lost 2 bases at V and 5 bases at J; junction bases unmatched: 5. The CDR3 has 15 residues. Germline CDR1 reads SEHNR; CDR2 reads FQNEAQ (reference sequence).

This clonotype was detected ten times or more. The genes are TRBV5-8 and TRBJ2-7; the D gene is possibly TRBD2 (5 bases). V lost 4 bases and J lost 1, with 12 bases in between. The germline V gene has CDR1 SGHTS and CDR2 YDEGEE. There are 14 residues in the CDR3. The CDR3 DNA reads as TGTGCCAGCAGCGCGGACTCGCATTCCTACGAGCAGTACTTC. Translation: CASSADSHSYEQYF.

This clonotype was counted between two and nine times. A read error may explain this, as a much larger clone is one base away. The V gene is TRBV30, the J gene TRBJ1-1; D not resolved. V was clipped by 4 bases and J by 4 bases, with 16 bases between them. Germline CDR1 GTSNPN, CDR2 SVGIG (reference sequence). This CDR3 comprises 14 residues. The CDR3 protein is CAWNGGNLSTEAFF. Here the CDR3 DNA reads TGTGCCTGGAACGGTGGGAATCTCAGCACTGAAGCTTTCTTT.

This clonotype came up many times. The chain links TRBV28 to TRBJ1-5; D may be TRBD1 (6 bases). Germline V gene sequence: CDR1 MDHEN, CDR2 SYDVKM. V was clipped by 7 bases and J by 3 bases, with 19 bases between them. The CDR3 totals 16 residues. CDR3 sequence: CASNPGAGPHNQPQHF. CDR3 nucleotide sequence: TGTGCCAGCAACCCGGGGGCAGGGCCCCACAATCAGCCCCAGCATTTT.

This rearrangement joins TRBV20-1 to TRBJ2-3; possibly TRBD1 for D (6 bases). Germline V lookup: CDR1 DFQATT, CDR2 SNEGSKA (reference sequence). The CDR3 sequence is 15 residues long. Trimming pared 3 bases from V and 3 bases from J, leaving 16 bases between. The CDR3 sequence is CSARITGQVTDTQYF. In DNA form, the CDR3 reads TGCAGTGCTAGGATTACAGGGCAGGTTACAGATACGCAGTATTTT.

There are many counts of this clonotype. This chain uses TRBV29-1 with TRBJ2-7, with TRBD2 identical over 7 bases. Germline loops: CDR1 SQVTM, CDR2 ANQGSEA. The CDR3 is 14 amino acids. With V trimmed by 3 bases and J by 0 bases, 5 bases remained unmatched. The CDR3 loop is CSVEGAGSSYEQYF. CDR3 in DNA: TGCAGCGTTGAGGGAGCGGGGAGCTCCTACGAGCAGTACTTC.

Many counts were recorded for this clonotype. The chain has TRBV27 and TRBJ2-1; D is unclear. The V end was cut by 4 bases, the J end by 7 bases, with 11 bases between. The CDR3 is 13 amino acids. Germline CDR1 MNHEY, CDR2 SMNVEV (reference sequence). In DNA, the CDR3 is TGTGCCAGCAGTTCTACCACCTGGAATGAGCAGTTCTTC. It codes for CASSSTTWNEQFF.

In its sample, this clonotype was seen many times. This chain joins TRBV7-2 and TRBJ2-7; D unresolved. The CDR3 contains 12 residues. Between the trimmed V and J ends, which lost 5 bases and 2 bases, there was a span of 7 bases. CDR1 and CDR2 from the germline V gene are SGHTA and FQGNSA. CDR3 in amino acids: CASSQTTYEQYF. Written as DNA, the CDR3 is TGTGCCAGCAGCCAAACCACCTACGAGCAGTACTTC. Using reference TRBV7-2 and TRBJ2-7 for the parts outside the CDR3, the full variable domain is GAGVSQSPSNKVTEKGKDVELRCDPISGHTALYWYRQSLGQGLEFLIYFQGNSAPDKSGLPSDRFSAERTGGSVSTLTIQRTQQEDSAVYLCASSQTTYEQYFGPGTRLTVT.

This clonotype was recorded at least ten times. This chain links TRBV6-1 with TRBJ1-1; 7 bases map to TRBD1. V gave up 7 bases and J gave up 10 bases; unmatched junction bases: 18. The CDR3 loop spans 15 amino acids. In germline, CDR1 is MNHNS, CDR2 SASEGT. CDR3 in DNA: TGTGCCAGCACCCTCCTCGGGGGAGGGGGCGCGGGAGCTTTCTTT. The encoded protein is CASTLLGGGGAGAFF.

This clonotype was recorded at least ten times. This chain connects TRBV28 to TRBJ1-5, with 7 positions matching TRBD1. The CDR3 runs 17 residues. Unmatched junction bases numbered 10, after V lost 3 bases and J lost 2 bases. Germline values: CDR1 MDHEN, CDR2 SYDVKM. The CDR3 sequence is CASSFLDRVSGNQPQHF. CDR3 bases: TGTGCCAGCAGTTTCCTCGACAGGGTTTCGGGCAATCAGCCCCAGCATTTT.

This clonotype has at least ten counts. This chain connects TRBV24-1 to TRBJ2-7; D tentatively reads TRBD1 or TRBD2 (5 bases each). In germline, CDR1 is KGHDR, CDR2 SFDVKD. This CDR3 region has 14 residues. V lost 9 bases and J lost 2, with 16 bases in between. The CDR3 spells CATHRGPLTYEQYF. The CDR3 region has the DNA TGTGCCACCCACCGGGGACCTCTCACCTACGAGCAGTACTTC.

This clonotype was observed many times. The V gene is TRBV9, the J gene TRBJ2-7; D uncertain. Germline CDR1 is SGDLS and CDR2 is YYNGEE. V was shortened by 5 bases and J by 1 base, with 13 bases between the two germline ends. The CDR3 is 14 amino acids. CDR3 sequence: CASSAHPGSYEQYF. CDR3 bases: TGTGCCAGCAGTGCGCACCCTGGGTCCTACGAGCAGTACTTC.